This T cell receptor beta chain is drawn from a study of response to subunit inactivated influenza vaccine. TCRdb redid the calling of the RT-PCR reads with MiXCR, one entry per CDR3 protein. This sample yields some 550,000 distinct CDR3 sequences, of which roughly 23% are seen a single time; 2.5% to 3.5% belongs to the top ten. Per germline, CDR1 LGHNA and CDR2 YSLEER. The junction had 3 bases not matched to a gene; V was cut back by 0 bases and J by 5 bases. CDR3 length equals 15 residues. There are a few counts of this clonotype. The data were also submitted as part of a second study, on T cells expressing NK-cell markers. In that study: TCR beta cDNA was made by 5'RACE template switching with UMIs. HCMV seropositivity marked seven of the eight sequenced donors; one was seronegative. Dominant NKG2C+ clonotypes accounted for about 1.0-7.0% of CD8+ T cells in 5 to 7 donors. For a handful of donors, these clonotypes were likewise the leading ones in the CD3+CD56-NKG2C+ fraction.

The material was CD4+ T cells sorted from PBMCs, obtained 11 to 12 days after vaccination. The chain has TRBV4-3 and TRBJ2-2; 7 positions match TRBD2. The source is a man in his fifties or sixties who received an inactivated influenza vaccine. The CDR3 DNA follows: TGCGCCAGCAGCCAAGACAGCGGGGCGACCGGGGAGCTGTTTTTT. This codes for CASSQDSGATGELFF.